This T cell receptor beta chain was captured by sequencing in a study of beta chain features in type 1 diabetes. Study-wide points: Across all four CD4+ subsets, people with type 1 diabetes showed modestly shorter TCRB CDR3s.

There are a few counts of this clone. Its target is unknown. TCRB transcripts that were expressed got sequenced, as all of the isolated RNA had been reverse transcribed. The assay was immunoSEQ multiplex PCR, and TCRdb's table has in-frame clones only and misses some. Of more than 300,000 clones in the sample, roughly a tenth were seen once. Sequencing was performed on central memory CD4+ T cells from blood. The sequence was collected from a man aged 30 to 45 with type 1 diabetes.

The CDR3 sequence is CASSYSTGQHYGYTF. In nucleotides, the CDR3 is TGTGCCAGCAGTTACTCGACCGGACAGCACTATGGCTACACCTTC. The chain employs TRBV6-5 and TRBJ1-2; a weak D match, TRBD1 (6 bases). The germline V gene has CDR1 MNHEY and CDR2 SVGAGI. The CDR3 spans 15 residues. V lost 0 bases, J lost 3 bases, and 11 bases lay in between.